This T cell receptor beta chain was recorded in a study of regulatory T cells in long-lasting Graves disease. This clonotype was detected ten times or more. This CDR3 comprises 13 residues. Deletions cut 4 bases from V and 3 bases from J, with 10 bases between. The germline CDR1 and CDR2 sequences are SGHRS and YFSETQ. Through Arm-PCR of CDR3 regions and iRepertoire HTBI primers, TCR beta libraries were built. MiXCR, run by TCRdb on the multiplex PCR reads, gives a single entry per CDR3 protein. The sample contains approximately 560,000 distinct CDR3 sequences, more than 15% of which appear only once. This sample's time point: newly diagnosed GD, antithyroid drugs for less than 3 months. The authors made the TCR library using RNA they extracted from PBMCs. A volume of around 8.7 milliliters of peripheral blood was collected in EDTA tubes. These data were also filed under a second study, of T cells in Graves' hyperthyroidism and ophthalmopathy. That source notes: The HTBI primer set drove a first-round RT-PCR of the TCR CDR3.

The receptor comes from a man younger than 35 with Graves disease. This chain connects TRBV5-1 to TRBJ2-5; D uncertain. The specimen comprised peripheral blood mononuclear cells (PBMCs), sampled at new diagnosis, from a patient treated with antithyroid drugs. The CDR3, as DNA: TGCGCCAGCAGCCAAGGACCTAAAGAGACCCAGTACTTC. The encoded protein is CASSQGPKETQYF.